The sequence of this T cell receptor (beta chain) was determined in a study of blood T cells in healthy people across ages. For the second PCR, which ran for about 6 to 12 cycles, a sample-barcoded 5' primer and a J-beta primer mix were used. TCRdb used MiXCR to reprocess the 5' RACE reads, holding one entry per CDR3 protein. This sample has around 650,000 distinct CDR3 sequences, with about 43% found just once. This clonotype was picked up a small number of times. The sample consisted of blood. The TCR comes from a man older than 75 in good health.

The CDR3 coding sequence is TGTGCCACCACCAGCGGCCCTAGGGCAGATACGCAGTATTTT. Encoded protein: CATTSGPRADTQYF. This sequence joins TRBV7-2 and TRBJ2-3; a possible D gene is TRBD2 (5 bases). The V gene lost 10 bases and the J gene lost 4 bases, with 18 bases spanning the gap. Germline assignment: CDR1 SGHTA and CDR2 FQGNSA. This CDR3 comprises 14 residues.